The 32 T cell receptor beta chains below come from one sample, sequenced in a study of cytomegalovirus exposure and HLA in healthy donors. Amplification used 60 Vbeta primers and 13 Jbeta primers. Measured with immunoSEQ multiplex PCR; TCRdb has only the in-frame clones, and not every one. The listing contains approximately 92,000 clones. Sequenced: PBMCs. Receptors originate from a woman aged 25 to 45 in good health and CMV-seronegative.

The V call is TRBV19, the J call TRBJ2-3; 9 nucleotides match TRBD1. V shed 6 bases, J shed 1 base, and the junction held 2 bases outside the gene matches. The CDR3 is 14 residues long. CDR1 and CDR2 (germline): LNHDA, SQIVND (reference sequence). The CDR3 region is CASRDRGGTDTQYF. The CDR3, as DNA: TGTGCCAGTAGGGACAGGGGAGGCACAGATACGCAGTATTTT.

Details on this clone: The junction and the germline gene differ at one end; a read error may be behind it. This sequence joins TRBV28 and TRBJ2-5; D gene unclear. The germline V gene has CDR1 MDHEN and CDR2 SYDVKM. This CDR3 region has 8 residues. The CDR3 DNA sequence: TGTGCCAGCAGTCCCGCAGACTTC. Its protein is CASSPADF.

The V gene is TRBV6-5, the J gene TRBJ1-5; 7 nucleotides align to TRBD1. The CDR3 contains 15 residues. Germline lookup yields CDR1 MNHEY and CDR2 SVGAGI. Losses at the gene ends were 5 bases for V and 0 bases for J; bases not matched to a gene: 4. Here the CDR3 DNA reads TGTGCCAGCAGTCTGACAGGGACTAGCAATCAGCCCCAGCATTTT. Translation: CASSLTGTSNQPQHF.

The chain couples TRBV28 to TRBJ2-1, with D uncertain. V gave up 2 bases and J gave up 15 bases, with 11 bases separating them. The CDR3 spans 11 residues. Germline V gives CDR1 MDHEN, CDR2 SYDVKM. The CDR3 sequence is CASSLLENRFF. The CDR3 DNA reads as TGTGCCAGCAGTTTACTGGAGAATCGGTTCTTC.

This rearrangement joins TRBV6-5 to TRBJ1-1, with D hard to call. Germline values: CDR1 MNHEY, CDR2 SVGAGI. The CDR3 covers 13 residues. Trimming cost V 5 bases and J 0 bases, with 7 bases left between them. CDR3 sequence: CASSTTVNTEAFF. CDR3 bases: TGTGCCAGCAGTACAACAGTGAACACTGAAGCTTTCTTT.

This chain joins TRBV28 and TRBJ2-3; the D gene is possibly TRBD2 (6 bases). This CDR3 is 16 amino acids long. CDR1 is MDHEN, CDR2 SYDVKM, per germline. Trimming took 6 bases from V and 1 from J, leaving 17 bases between them. The DNA for the CDR3 is TGTGCCAGCAGCCCATGGGAACCGGGAGGCACAGATACGCAGTATTTT. Its translation: CASSPWEPGGTDTQYF.

CDR3: CASSPLTEINYGYTF. For the CDR3, the DNA is TGTGCCAGCAGCCCCTTGACAGAGATAAACTATGGCTACACCTTC. V usage is TRBV7-9 and J usage is TRBJ1-2, with D possibly TRBD1 on 5 matching bases. The CDR3 loop spans 15 amino acids. V was pared by 5 bases and J by 2 bases, with 15 bases between. Germline V gives CDR1 SEHNR, CDR2 FQNEAQ (reference sequence).

The genes are TRBV4-1 and TRBJ1-5; weak D call: TRBD1 (5 bases). CDR1 is MGHRA and CDR2 is YSYEKL in the germline V gene. V lost 1 base, J lost 1 base, and 11 bases lay in between. The length of the CDR3 is 16 residues. The CDR3 DNA follows: TGCGCCAGCAGCCAAGGGGGGGAAATGAGCAATCAGCCCCAGCATTTT. Its protein product is CASSQGGEMSNQPQHF.

The chain combines TRBV5-6 with TRBJ1-2; 10 bases are shared with TRBD1. J gave up 2 bases and V 3 bases, and 7 bases lay outside the gene matches. Per the germline V gene, CDR1 is SGHDT and CDR2 is YYEEEE. The CDR3 consists of 16 residues. CDR3 sequence reads: CASSSVPGQGNYGYTF. CDR3 sequence (DNA): TGTGCCAGCAGCTCGGTCCCGGGACAGGGGAACTATGGCTACACCTTC.

The chain uses TRBV9 and TRBJ2-3; maybe TRBD2 (7 bases). Germline V CDR1 and CDR2: SGDLS, YYNGEE. The CDR3 covers 11 residues. Trimming cost V 6 bases and J 8 bases, with 10 bases left between them. The CDR3 sequence is CASKGEGTQYF. The CDR3 bases are TGTGCCAGCAAGGGGGAGGGTACGCAGTATTTT.

The V call is TRBV27, the J call TRBJ1-2; TRBD1 might be the D (5 bases). Germline CDR1 reads MNHEY; CDR2 reads SMNVEV (reference sequence). The CDR3 loop spans 12 amino acids. V was cut by 3 bases and J by 6 bases, with 8 bases left in between. The CDR3 here is CASSFQGDGYTF. In DNA form, the CDR3 reads TGTGCCAGCAGTTTCCAGGGCGATGGCTACACCTTC.

V is TRBV5-1 and J is TRBJ1-1; 8 bases agree with TRBD1. Germline V lookup: CDR1 SGHRS, CDR2 YFSETQ. The CDR3 sequence is 16 residues long. The ends lost 2 bases at V and 1 base at J; junction bases unmatched: 7. CDR3 loop: CASSFVPGGWNTEAFF. Here the CDR3 DNA reads TGCGCCAGCAGCTTCGTTCCAGGGGGCTGGAACACTGAAGCTTTCTTT.

CDR3 protein: CASSEATGSEKLFF. The DNA of the CDR3 is TGTGCCAGCAGTGAAGCTACAGGGAGCGAGAAACTGTTTTTT. The chain is built from TRBV6-1 and TRBJ1-4; D possibly corresponds to TRBD1 (6 bases). The V gene lost 0 bases and the J gene lost 11 bases, with 13 bases spanning the gap. There are 14 residues in the CDR3. Germline V CDR1 and CDR2: MNHNS, SASEGT.

This rearrangement joins TRBV14 to TRBJ1-3; the D gene is possibly TRBD1 (5 bases). Trimming cost V 0 bases and J 3 bases, with 9 bases left between them. This CDR3 spans 15 amino acids. Germline loops: CDR1 SGHDN, CDR2 FVKESK. Here the CDR3 reads CASSQDRAYGNTIYF. In nucleotides, the CDR3 is TGTGCCAGCAGCCAAGACAGGGCTTATGGAAACACCATATATTTT.

The gene calls are TRBV4-1 and TRBJ1-1, with D possibly TRBD1 on 6 matching bases. Trimming left V 5 bases short and J 4 bases short, with 14 bases between. The CDR3 has 14 amino acids. The V gene's germline CDR1 is MGHRA and CDR2 YSYEKL. The CDR3 DNA is TGCGCCAGCAGCAACTCACAGGGTGCCACTGAAGCTTTCTTT. Protein sequence: CASSNSQGATEAFF.

This sequence joins TRBV10-2 and TRBJ2-7; the D gene is possibly TRBD1 (5 bases). Trimming took off 4 bases at V and 3 bases at J, with 13 bases between the two ends. This CDR3 spans 14 amino acids. CDR1 and CDR2 (germline): WSHSY, SAAADI. The CDR3 DNA follows: TGCGCCAGCAGTGGCCTTGACAGCTTCTACGAGCAGTACTTC. Residues: CASSGLDSFYEQYF.

J is TRBJ2-7 and V is TRBV18, with TRBD2 as a possible D gene (6 bases). Trimming took 5 bases from V and 3 from J, leaving 14 bases between them. Germline V CDR1 and CDR2: KGHSH, LQKENI. The CDR3 length is 14 residues. The CDR3 spells CASSVGDLIYEQYF. The CDR3 bases are TGTGCCAGCTCAGTGGGGGACTTAATCTACGAGCAGTACTTC. Full variable domain (outside the CDR3, taken from reference TRBV18 and TRBJ2-7): NAGVMQNPRHLVRRRGQEARLRCSPMKGHSHVYWYRQLPEEGLKFMVYLQKENIIDESGMPKERFSAEFPKEGPSILRIQQVVRGDSAAYFCASSVGDLIYEQYFGPGTRLTVT.

The gene calls are TRBV6-5 and TRBJ2-7; TRBD1 agrees at 8 bases. CDR3 length: 13 amino acids. Looked up from germline, CDR1 is MNHEY and CDR2 is SVGAGI. The junction had 3 bases not matched to a gene; V was cut back by 6 bases and J by 2 bases. CDR3: CASRQGEAYEQYF. The CDR3 DNA sequence: TGTGCCAGCAGACAGGGGGAGGCCTACGAGCAGTACTTC.

V usage is TRBV11-2 and J usage is TRBJ1-5, with D tentatively TRBD1 (6 bases). Germline lookup yields CDR1 SGHAT and CDR2 FQNNGV. Trimming cost V 5 bases and J 1 base, with 9 bases left between them. The CDR3 loop spans 14 amino acids. CDR3 in DNA: TGTGCCAGCAGCGTCCAGGGGAGCAATCAGCCCCAGCATTTT. Translation gives CASSVQGSNQPQHF. The full variable domain, completed using reference TRBV11-2 and TRBJ1-5, is EAGVAQSPRYKIIEKRQSVAFWCNPISGHATLYWYQQILGQGPKLLIQFQNNGVVDDSQLPKDRFSAERLKGVDSTLKIQPAKLEDSAVYLCASSVQGSNQPQHFGDGTRLSIL.

The rearrangement uses TRBV7-6 and TRBJ2-3; 8 bases line up with TRBD2. The CDR3 totals 15 residues. The germline V gene has CDR1 SGHVS and CDR2 FNYEAQ. V lost 5 bases and J lost 1; bases outside the gene matches: 5. The CDR3 loop is CASSPSGGGTDTQYF. CDR3 DNA: TGTGCCAGCAGCCCAAGCGGGGGCGGCACAGATACGCAGTATTTT. Together with reference TRBV7-6 and TRBJ2-3, the CDR3 gives the full variable domain: GAGVSQSPRYKVTKRGQDVALRCDPISGHVSLYWYRQALGQGPEFLTYFNYEAQQDKSGLPNDRFSAERPEGSISTLTIQRTEQRDSAMYRCASSPSGGGTDTQYFGPGTRLTVL.

The gene calls are TRBV10-3 and TRBJ1-4, with unresolved D. Germline CDR1 reads ENHRY; CDR2 reads SYGVKD. The CDR3 spans 15 residues. Trimming pared 0 bases from V and 7 bases from J, leaving 12 bases between. In DNA form, the CDR3 reads TGTGCCATCAGTGAGTCGGCCGGGGAGGGTGAAAAACTGTTTTTT. It translates to CAISESAGEGEKLFF.

This chain uses TRBV27 with TRBJ2-1, with TRBD1 matching over 7 bases. Germline lookup yields CDR1 MNHEY and CDR2 SMNVEV (reference sequence). Germline trimming cut 10 bases from V and 2 bases from J; bases unmatched to any gene: 5. The CDR3 sequence is 13 residues long. CDR3 in amino acids: CATKDRAYNEQFF. The CDR3 DNA follows: TGTGCCACCAAAGACAGGGCCTACAATGAGCAGTTCTTC.

For this clone: The sample has other DNA sequences that encode this CDR3 too. V is TRBV6-1 and J is TRBJ2-7, with a possible D match to TRBD2 (6 bases). The ends were cut back, 4 bases at V and 3 bases at J, with 10 bases in the middle. Germline V gene sequence: CDR1 MNHNS, CDR2 SASEGT. This CDR3 has 13 residues. CDR3 DNA: TGTGCCAGCAGTGGACGACTAGACTACGAGCAGTACTTC. This gives the protein CASSGRLDYEQYF.

The chain couples TRBV6-6 to TRBJ2-1; possible D gene TRBD2, 5 bases. V was shortened by 5 bases and J by 7 bases, with 6 bases between the two germline ends. This CDR3 region has 11 residues. The V gene's germline CDR1 is MNHNY and CDR2 SVGAGI (reference sequence). The CDR3, as DNA: TGTGCCAGCAGTAGGGAGAATGAGCAGTTCTTC. It yields the protein CASSRENEQFF.

This sequence joins TRBV5-1 and TRBJ1-4, with unresolved D. This CDR3 comprises 14 residues. The V end was cut by 3 bases, the J end by 4 bases, with 10 bases between. CDR1 is SGHRS, CDR2 YFSETQ, per germline. CDR3 DNA: TGCGCCAGCAGCTCCGGAGACTATAATGAAAAACTGTTTTTT. This gives the protein CASSSGDYNEKLFF.

The rearrangement uses TRBV5-6 and TRBJ2-2; D unclear. The CDR3 is 12 amino acids. Deletions cut 5 bases from V and 6 bases from J, with 8 bases between. From germline, CDR1 is SGHDT and CDR2 YYEEEE. CDR3: CASSLSPGELFF. CDR3 nucleotides: TGTGCCAGCAGTCTAAGTCCCGGGGAGCTGTTTTTT. The whole variable domain, remainder taken from reference TRBV5-6 and TRBJ2-2, is DAGVTQSPTHLIKTRGQQVTLRCSPKSGHDTVSWYQQALGQGPQFIFQYYEEEERQRGNFPDRFSGHQFPNYSSELNVNALLLGDSALYLCASSLSPGELFFGEGSRLTVL.

This chain connects TRBV15 to TRBJ2-7, with D unresolved. The CDR3 consists of 14 residues. V was cut by 3 bases and J by 0 bases, with 9 bases left in between. Per the germline V gene, CDR1 is LNHNV and CDR2 is YYDKDF (reference sequence). CDR3 amino acids: CATSSTVFSYEQYF. The DNA for the CDR3 is TGTGCCACCAGCAGCACAGTTTTCTCCTACGAGCAGTACTTC.

The chain joins TRBV30 to TRBJ1-2; TRBD1 matches at 9 bases. The CDR3 sequence is 13 residues long. CDR1 is GTSNPN and CDR2 is SVGIG in the germline V gene (reference sequence). V dropped 5 bases and J dropped 1; count of bases not matched to a gene: 2. The CDR3 region has the DNA TGTGCCTGGGGGACAGGGCTTAACTATGGCTACACCTTC. Protein product: CAWGTGLNYGYTF.

The gene calls are TRBV7-9 and TRBJ1-2; D ambiguous. Germline CDR1 SEHNR, CDR2 FQNEAQ (reference sequence). Trimming pared 5 bases from V and 6 bases from J, leaving 13 bases between. This CDR3 is 13 amino acids long. The CDR3 is CASSRGSDNGYTF. The DNA of the CDR3 is TGTGCCAGCAGCCGTGGAAGTGACAATGGCTACACCTTC.

The J gene is TRBJ2-2, the V gene TRBV7-2; 7 positions match TRBD1. From germline, CDR1 is SGHTA and CDR2 FQGNSA. Germline trimming cut 3 bases from V and 7 bases from J; bases unmatched to any gene: 2. CDR3 length: 13 residues. In DNA form, the CDR3 reads TGTGCCAGCAGCTTTCGACAGGGCGGGGAGCTGTTTTTT. Its protein is CASSFRQGGELFF.

V is TRBV6-1 and J is TRBJ1-1, with 9 nucleotides matching TRBD1. V trimming: 2 bases; J trimming: 4 bases; junction bases outside the gene matches: 11. The CDR3 is made up of 17 amino acids. CDR1 MNHNS and CDR2 SASEGT come from the germline V gene. The DNA for the CDR3 is TGTGCCAGCAGTGAATATGGGGGACAGGGTAGCAGCACTGAAGCTTTCTTT. Its protein is CASSEYGGQGSSTEAFF.

The chain links TRBV20-1 to TRBJ2-1; no definite D call. The germline V gene encodes CDR1 DFQATT and CDR2 SNEGSKA (reference sequence). Between the trimmed V and J ends, which lost 2 bases and 5 bases, there was a span of 4 bases. This CDR3 has 11 residues. CDR3 sequence reads: CSARSNNEQFF. In nucleotides, the CDR3 is TGCAGTGCTAGATCTAACAATGAGCAGTTCTTC.